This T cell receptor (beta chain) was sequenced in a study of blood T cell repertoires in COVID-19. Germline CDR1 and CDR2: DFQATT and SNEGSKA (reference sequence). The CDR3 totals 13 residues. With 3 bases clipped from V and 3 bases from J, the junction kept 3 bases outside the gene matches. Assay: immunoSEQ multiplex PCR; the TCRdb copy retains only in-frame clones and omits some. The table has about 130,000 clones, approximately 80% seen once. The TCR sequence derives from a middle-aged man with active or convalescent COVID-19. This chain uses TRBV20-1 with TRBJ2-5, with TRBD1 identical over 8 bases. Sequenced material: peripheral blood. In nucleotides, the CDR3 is TGCAGTGCTAGTGTGACAGGGGAAGAGACCCAGTACTTC. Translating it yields CSASVTGEETQYF.